This entry lists 27 T cell receptor beta chains sequenced from one sample in a study of shared clonotypes between healthy human individuals. Some clones are missing from TCRdb's copy, which holds only in-frame ones; the method was immunoSEQ multiplex PCR. Of about 2.3 million clones listed, more than 80% are singletons. The sample was naive CD4+ T cells from PBMCs. Documented subset: CD45RA+ positively selected. The receptors come from a man younger than 35 in good health. Some clones in this sample may be carry-over from other donors' samples.

This clone was seen just once. The chain uses TRBV5-4 and TRBJ1-2, with D uncertain. Trimming removed 1 base at V and 5 bases at J, with 9 bases between. The CDR3 length is 13 residues. The V gene's germline CDR1 is SGHNT and CDR2 YYREEE (reference sequence). The CDR3 DNA follows: TGTGCCAGCAGCTTGAGGTCTACTTATGGCTACACCTTC. It yields the protein CASSLRSTYGYTF.

The chain uses TRBV11-2 and TRBJ2-1, with 11 bases identical to TRBD2. Looked up from germline, CDR1 is SGHAT and CDR2 is FQNNGV. The V segment lost 2 bases and the J segment 7 bases; nucleotides outside the gene matches: 10. The CDR3 is made up of 17 amino acids. This chain's CDR3 is CASSLSLLAGVFNEQFF. In DNA form, the CDR3 reads TGTGCCAGCAGCTTATCCCTACTAGCGGGAGTGTTTAATGAGCAGTTCTTC. The whole variable domain, remainder taken from reference TRBV11-2 and TRBJ2-1, is EAGVAQSPRYKIIEKRQSVAFWCNPISGHATLYWYQQILGQGPKLLIQFQNNGVVDDSQLPKDRFSAERLKGVDSTLKIQPAKLEDSAVYLCASSLSLLAGVFNEQFFGPGTRLTVL.

This rearrangement joins TRBV11-2 to TRBJ2-1, with D unresolved. Germline lookup yields CDR1 SGHAT and CDR2 FQNNGV. V was pared by 5 bases and J by 3 bases, with 5 bases between. The CDR3 is made up of 12 amino acids. The DNA for the CDR3 is TGTGCCAGCAGCACCCTCTACAATGAGCAGTTCTTC. Translated: CASSTLYNEQFF.

The rearrangement links TRBV6-6 to TRBJ1-2; D is ambiguous. CDR3 length: 14 amino acids. The germline V gene encodes CDR1 MNHNY and CDR2 SVGAGI (reference sequence). Between the trimmed V and J ends, which lost 6 bases and 4 bases, there was a span of 15 bases. Written as DNA, the CDR3 is TGTGCCAGCAGAACAGCCTCCTTCCCCTATGGCTACACCTTC. This gives the protein CASRTASFPYGYTF.

The V call is TRBV5-1, the J call TRBJ2-7; tentatively, D is TRBD1 or TRBD2 (5 bases each). Germline assignment: CDR1 SGHRS and CDR2 YFSETQ. V was shortened by 4 bases and J by 0 bases, with 23 bases between the two germline ends. This CDR3 contains 18 residues. CDR3 residues: CASSPGSGGVISSYEQYF. CDR3 coding DNA: TGCGCCAGCAGCCCGGGTTCTGGGGGAGTAATTAGCTCCTACGAGCAGTACTTC.

The chain recombines TRBV5-4 with TRBJ1-4; tentatively, D is TRBD1 (5 bases). Germline V gene sequence: CDR1 SGHNT, CDR2 YYREEE (reference sequence). Trimming shortened V by 3 bases and J by 5 bases, and 11 bases separated the two germline ends. The CDR3 has 14 residues. The CDR3 bases are TGTGCCAGCAGCTATATGGGGCAGAATGAAAAACTGTTTTTT. This gives the protein CASSYMGQNEKLFF. Full variable domain (remainder filled in from reference TRBV5-4 and TRBJ1-4): ETGVTQSPTHLIKTRGQQVTLRCSSQSGHNTVSWYQQALGQGPQFIFQYYREEENGRGNFPPRFSGLQFPNYSSELNVNALELDDSALYLCASSYMGQNEKLFFGSGTQLSVL.

The chain recombines TRBV7-9 with TRBJ2-5; 8 nucleotides match TRBD1. V lost 1 base, J lost 4 bases, and 5 bases stayed unmatched. The CDR3 is 15 residues long. Germline assignment: CDR1 SEHNR and CDR2 FQNEAQ (reference sequence). The CDR3 DNA reads TGTGCCAGCAGCTTAGTTGGGACAGGTTTAGAGACCCAGTACTTC. Its protein is CASSLVGTGLETQYF.

The V and J genes are TRBV9 and TRBJ2-1; 11 bases align to TRBD2. The CDR3 totals 17 residues. Trimming at V came to 4 bases and at J to 9 bases, leaving 15 bases not matched to a gene. In germline, CDR1 is SGDLS, CDR2 YYNGEE. The CDR3 is CASSQLIIAGGPSEQFF. The DNA of the CDR3 is TGTGCCAGCAGCCAACTTATCATAGCGGGAGGGCCCAGTGAGCAGTTCTTC. Filled out from reference TRBV9 and TRBJ2-1, the complete variable domain reads DSGVTQTPKHLITATGQRVTLRCSPRSGDLSVYWYQQSLDQGLQFLIQYYNGEERAKGNILERFSAQQFPDLHSELNLSSLELGDSALYFCASSQLIIAGGPSEQFFGPGTRLTVL.

The chain couples TRBV7-9 to TRBJ2-1; a weak D match, TRBD2 (5 bases). V dropped 2 bases and J dropped 3 bases, with 14 bases sitting between them. Germline V lookup: CDR1 SEHNR, CDR2 FQNEAQ (reference sequence). The CDR3 runs 16 residues. CDR3 DNA sequence: TGTGCCAGCAGCTTAAGATTAGCGCCGATCTACAATGAGCAGTTCTTC. Translating it yields CASSLRLAPIYNEQFF.

The genes are TRBV7-2 and TRBJ2-1, with a tentative D call TRBD2 (7 bases). The CDR3 runs to 11 residues. Deletions cut 6 bases from V and 10 bases from J, with 10 bases between. Germline values: CDR1 SGHTA, CDR2 FQGNSA. CDR3 DNA: TGTGCCAGCAGTGGGGGGGCGGAGCAGTTCTTC. Translation gives CASSGGAEQFF.

This chain uses TRBV29-1 with TRBJ2-4, with D possibly called TRBD1 or TRBD2 (5 bases each). V lost 3 bases and J 8 bases, leaving 11 bases between the germline ends. There are 12 residues in the CDR3. Germline CDR1 reads SQVTM; CDR2 reads ANQGSEA. CDR3 bases: TGCAGCGTTGATTCAGGGAGTGACATTCAGTACTTC. This encodes CSVDSGSDIQYF.

This chain connects TRBV7-2 to TRBJ2-7; D is ambiguous. The CDR3 length is 13 residues. The V gene lost 5 bases and the J gene lost 12 bases, with 20 bases spanning the gap. The germline V gene has CDR1 SGHTA and CDR2 FQGNSA. The CDR3 DNA reads as TGTGCCAGCAGCAACGACCGGGTCGGCTTTCGGTACTTC. Its translation is CASSNDRVGFRYF.

The chain is built from TRBV5-1 and TRBJ2-1; a possible D gene is TRBD2 (6 bases). Trimming cost V 0 bases and J 5 bases, with 9 bases left between them. Germline CDR1 reads SGHRS; CDR2 reads YFSETQ. The CDR3 extends over 14 amino acids. Here the CDR3 DNA reads TGCGCCAGCAGCTTGGGTGGCGGGGACAATGAGCAGTTCTTC. This codes for CASSLGGGDNEQFF.

This rearrangement joins TRBV29-1 to TRBJ2-7, with D tentatively TRBD1 (6 bases). Trimming cost V 6 bases and J 2 bases, with 14 bases left between them. The CDR3 sequence is 13 residues long. Per the germline V gene, CDR1 is SQVTM and CDR2 is ANQGSEA. The CDR3 nucleotides are TGCAGCGTCTCCAGAGGGGACACCTACGAGCAGTACTTC. Protein: CSVSRGDTYEQYF.

This sequence joins TRBV4-2 and TRBJ2-3; 9 nucleotides agree with TRBD2. Losses at the gene ends were 6 bases for V and 1 base for J; bases not matched to a gene: 11. The CDR3 runs to 17 residues. Germline V gene sequence: CDR1 LGHNA, CDR2 YNFKEQ. This CDR3 is CASSPNSVAGGTDTQYF. The CDR3 nucleotides read TGTGCCAGCAGTCCGAATTCAGTAGCGGGAGGCACAGATACGCAGTATTTT.

The chain combines TRBV11-2 with TRBJ2-1, with D hard to call. Trimming pared 1 base from V and 10 bases from J, leaving 14 bases between. This CDR3 has 14 amino acids. CDR1 and CDR2 (germline): SGHAT, FQNNGV. Written as DNA, the CDR3 is TGTGCCAGCAGCTTAGTACCCGGGTTGGGAGAGCAGTTCTTC. It translates to CASSLVPGLGEQFF.

J is TRBJ1-1 and V is TRBV5-6, with a tentative D call TRBD1 (6 bases). With 0 bases removed from V and 1 base from J, the gap between germline ends came to 7 bases. This CDR3 contains 14 residues. The germline V gene has CDR1 SGHDT and CDR2 YYEEEE. CDR3 sequence: CASSLDRANTEAFF. CDR3 DNA: TGTGCCAGCAGCTTGGACAGGGCGAACACTGAAGCTTTCTTT.

The rearrangement uses TRBV27 and TRBJ2-1, with 8 bases matching TRBD2. The CDR3 is 14 residues long. V shed 6 bases, J shed 3 bases, and the junction held 4 bases outside the gene matches. Germline V gene sequence: CDR1 MNHEY, CDR2 SMNVEV (reference sequence). CDR3 sequence (DNA): TGTGCCAGCAGAGCGGGAGTGAACTACAATGAGCAGTTCTTC. Translating gives CASRAGVNYNEQFF.

Regarding this clone: Other DNA sequences of this sample code for an identical CDR3. This chain joins TRBV5-1 and TRBJ2-5; D ambiguous. The CDR3 totals 13 residues. V gave up 0 bases and J gave up 3 bases, with 6 bases separating them. Germline assignment: CDR1 SGHRS and CDR2 YFSETQ. Here the CDR3 reads CASSLALKETQYF. CDR3 in DNA: TGCGCCAGCAGCTTGGCGTTAAAAGAGACCCAGTACTTC.

The CDR3 region has the DNA TGTGCCAGCTCACCATCGGGAGGGGGCTCCTACGAGCAGTACTTC. It is translated as CASSPSGGGSYEQYF. The chain has TRBV18 and TRBJ2-7, with 8 bases lining up with TRBD2. The CDR3 is 15 amino acids. V trimming: 2 bases; J trimming: 0 bases; junction bases outside the gene matches: 3. The germline gives CDR1 KGHSH, CDR2 LQKENI.

The rearrangement joins TRBV15 to TRBJ1-1, with no clear D. Trimming shortened V by 3 bases and J by 1 base, and 12 bases separated the two germline ends. Germline loops: CDR1 LNHNV, CDR2 YYDKDF (reference sequence). This CDR3 contains 15 residues. Here the CDR3 reads CATSRADLGNTEAFF. The CDR3 coding sequence is TGTGCCACCAGCAGGGCCGACCTTGGGAACACTGAAGCTTTCTTT.

The chain links TRBV9 to TRBJ2-3, with 8 positions matching TRBD2. This CDR3 spans 15 amino acids. Unmatched junction bases numbered 5, after V lost 4 bases and J lost 1 base. The germline gives CDR1 SGDLS, CDR2 YYNGEE. CDR3 region: CASSPPGGGTDTQYF. CDR3 in DNA: TGTGCCAGCAGCCCCCCGGGGGGGGGCACAGATACGCAGTATTTT.

The CDR3 reads CASISPGVYEQYF. The CDR3 region has the DNA TGTGCCAGCATTTCCCCGGGGGTCTACGAGCAGTACTTC. V gene TRBV28 combines with J gene TRBJ2-7; perhaps TRBD2 as D (6 bases). Germline V CDR1 and CDR2: MDHEN, SYDVKM. This CDR3 region has 13 residues. Trimming took off 7 bases at V and 3 bases at J, with 13 bases between the two ends. Variable domain in full (rest from reference TRBV28 and TRBJ2-7): DVKVTQSSRYLVKRTGEKVFLECVQDMDHENMFWYRQDPGLGLRLIYFSYDVKMKEKGDIPEGYSVSREKKERFSLILESASTNQTSMYLCASISPGVYEQYFGPGTRLTVT.

CDR3 in DNA: TGTGCCAGCTCACCACTAGCCCGGTCTGAAGCTAACTATGGCTACACCTTC. Protein product: CASSPLARSEANYGYTF. The chain uses TRBV18 and TRBJ1-2; no clear D. The CDR3 extends over 17 amino acids. In germline, CDR1 is KGHSH, CDR2 LQKENI. Trimming cost V 1 base and J 0 bases, with 15 bases left between them.

The gene calls are TRBV5-8 and TRBJ2-2; the match to TRBD1 covers 7 bases. The CDR3 has 15 amino acids. Germline loops: CDR1 SGHTS, CDR2 YDEGEE. V dropped 0 bases and J dropped 7; count of bases not matched to a gene: 6. The CDR3 spells CASSLDRGYGGELFF. The CDR3 DNA follows: TGTGCCAGCAGCTTGGACAGGGGTTATGGCGGGGAGCTGTTTTTT. Full variable domain (rest looked up from reference TRBV5-8 and TRBJ2-2): EAGVTQSPTHLIKTRGQQATLRCSPISGHTSVYWYQQALGLGLQFLLWYDEGEERNRGNFPPRFSGRQFPNYSSELNVNALELEDSALYLCASSLDRGYGGELFFGEGSRLTVL.

The chain uses TRBV12-2 and TRBJ2-7; the table's D call TRBD2 went unverified against the DNA. TRBV12-2 is termed a pseudogene. This CDR3 is 17 amino acids long. In DNA, the CDR3 is TGTGCAAGTCGCTTAGTTCTGGTTGGCGGGAGGGCCTACGAGCAGTACTTC. The encoded protein is CASRLVLVGGRAYEQYF.

CDR3 in DNA: TGTGCCAGCAGTGCCCCAGCTATTACTAGCACAGATACGCAGTATTTT. Translating it yields CASSAPAITSTDTQYF. This chain uses TRBV28 with TRBJ2-3; unclear D gene. The germline V gene encodes CDR1 MDHEN and CDR2 SYDVKM. The CDR3 contains 16 residues. The V end was cut by 5 bases, the J end by 0 bases, with 15 bases between.